This T cell receptor beta chain came from a study of beta chain features in type 1 diabetes. Concerning this clone itself: Its antigen remains unidentified.

Every isolated RNA sample was fully reverse transcribed, so sequencing captured expressed TCRB transcripts. Data came from immunoSEQ multiplex PCR; TCRdb stores just in-frame clones and leaves some out. The sample includes under 200,000 clones, over 9% of them seen just once. Notes on the study in general: Across all four CD4+ subsets, people with type 1 diabetes showed modestly shorter TCRB CDR3s. An over-representation of cells with high TCR expression could result from cDNA sequencing.

The CDR3 is made up of 14 amino acids. The germline V and J ends were trimmed by 11 bases and 0 bases, with 16 bases remaining between them. Germline-derived CDR1 and CDR2 are SEHNR and FQNEAQ (reference sequence). CD45RO/CCR7/CD25/CD127/CD95/CD27 sorting isolated CD4+ naive, central memory, regulatory and stem cell-like memory cells. J is TRBJ1-1 and V is TRBV7-9; TRBD1 might be the D (6 bases). This TCR came from a man aged 30-40 years with type 1 diabetes. The sample comprised central memory CD4+ T cells from blood. Here the CDR3 reads CAGSRAGVNTEAFF. The CDR3 DNA sequence: TGTGCCGGAAGCCGGGCAGGGGTGAACACTGAAGCTTTCTTT.